The sequence of this T cell receptor (beta chain) was determined in a study of tumor-infiltrating lymphocytes in localized non-small cell lung cancer. Study information: Resected tumor was paired with non-adjacent uninvolved lung from the same patient. Study-wide points: No link was found between tumor T-cell fraction and recurrence-free survival. T-cell fraction did not differ between immunotypes IM1 and IM2. Different pieces of the same tissue were used for each assay.

Notes on this clone: Its antigen is not known.

Libraries were prepared by immunoSEQ multiplex PCR; TCRdb keeps only in-frame clonotypes and omits some of them. This table holds 7,000 to 8,000 clones, about two thirds found once. This clonotype originated in a human donor with non-small cell lung cancer. The specimen sequenced was lung tumor tissue.

The CDR3 sequence is CASSLGGYYGYTF. The CDR3 coding sequence is TGTGCCAGCAGCTTAGGTGGCTACTATGGCTACACCTTC. V is TRBV7-2 and J is TRBJ1-2; D is ambiguous. The germline V and J ends were trimmed by 1 base and 3 bases, with 6 bases remaining between them. The CDR3 consists of 13 residues. CDR1 SGHTA and CDR2 FQGNSA come from the germline V gene.